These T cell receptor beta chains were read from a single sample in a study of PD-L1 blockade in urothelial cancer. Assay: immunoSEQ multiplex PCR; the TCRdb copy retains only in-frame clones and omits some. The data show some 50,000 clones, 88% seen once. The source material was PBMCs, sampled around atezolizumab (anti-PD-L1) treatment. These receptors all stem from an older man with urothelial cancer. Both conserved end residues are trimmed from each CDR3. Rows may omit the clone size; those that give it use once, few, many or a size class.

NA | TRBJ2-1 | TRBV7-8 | ASSSPSGGSYNEQF
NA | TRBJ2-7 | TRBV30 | AWRGGTSGIYEQY
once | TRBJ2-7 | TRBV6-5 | ASSYSGPGVEDEQY
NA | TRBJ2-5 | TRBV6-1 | ASSDGGGQETQY
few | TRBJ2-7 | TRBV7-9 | ASSLEGTSGRAWSYEQY
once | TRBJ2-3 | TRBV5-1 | ASSAGTSGRSPDTQY
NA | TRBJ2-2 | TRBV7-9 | ASSLGTAPGTGELF
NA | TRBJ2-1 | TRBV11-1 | ASRQVGGEQF
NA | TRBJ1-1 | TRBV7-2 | ASSRGGLNTEAF
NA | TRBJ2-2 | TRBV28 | ASSPPSGQGARTGELF
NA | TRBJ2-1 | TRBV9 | ASSVGGHGNEQF
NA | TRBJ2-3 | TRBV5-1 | ASSLAGPSTDTQY
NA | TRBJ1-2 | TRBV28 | ASTEGRVDGYT
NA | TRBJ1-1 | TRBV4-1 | ASSQEGQGITEAF
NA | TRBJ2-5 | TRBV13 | ASSPPGVETQY
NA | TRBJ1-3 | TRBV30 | AWSVPQGNTIY
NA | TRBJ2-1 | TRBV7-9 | ASSLGGRTTYNEQF
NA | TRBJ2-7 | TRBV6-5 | ASSYGLEVEQY
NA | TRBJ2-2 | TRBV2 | ASSLASGSPGELF
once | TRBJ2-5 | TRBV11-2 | ASLPSGGIGETQY
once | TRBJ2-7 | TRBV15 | ATSRERDRGSEQY
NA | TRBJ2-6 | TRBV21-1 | ASSFHSSGANVLT
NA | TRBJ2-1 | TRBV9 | ASSVGLASYNEQF
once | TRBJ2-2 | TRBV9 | ASSGEQGESAGELF
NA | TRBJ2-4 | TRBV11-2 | ASSLGQQNIQY
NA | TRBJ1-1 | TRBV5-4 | ASSLGDRANTEAF
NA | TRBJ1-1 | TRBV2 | ALSGDAGNTEAF
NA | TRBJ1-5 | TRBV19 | ATSSADNHSNQPQH
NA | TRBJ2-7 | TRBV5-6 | ASSIGLAYEQY
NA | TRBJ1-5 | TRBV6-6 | ASSSLGTGVSPQH
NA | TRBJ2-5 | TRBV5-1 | ASSLSRQVPYQETQY
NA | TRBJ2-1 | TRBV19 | ASSIDGTGKLGSHEQF
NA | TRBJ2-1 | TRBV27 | ASSWGRTSLYNEQF
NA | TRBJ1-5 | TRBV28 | ASSSLLTGNQPQH
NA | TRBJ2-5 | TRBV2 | ASVARVAGETQY
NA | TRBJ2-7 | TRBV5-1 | ASSLAGGGSSYEQY
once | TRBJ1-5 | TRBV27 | ASSFGGPNQPQH
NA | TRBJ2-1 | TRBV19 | ASSGTVSYNEQF
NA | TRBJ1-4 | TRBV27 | ASSTGGVSEKLF
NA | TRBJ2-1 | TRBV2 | ASRRENLIPNNEQF
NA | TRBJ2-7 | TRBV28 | ASSLRGLAGKNEQY
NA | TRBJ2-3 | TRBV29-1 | SVDKAGVADTQY
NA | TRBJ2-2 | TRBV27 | ASSRQRGSGTGELF
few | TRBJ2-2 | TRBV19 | ASSLQNARDRFTGELF
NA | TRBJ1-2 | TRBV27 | ASSRGQGSYGYT
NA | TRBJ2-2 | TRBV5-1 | ASSWGPGQGLAGELF
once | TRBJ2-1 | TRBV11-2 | ASSLDRGLAHEQF
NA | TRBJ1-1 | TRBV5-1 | ASSRTTSRDTEAF
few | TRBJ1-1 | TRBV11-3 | ASSLGANTEAF
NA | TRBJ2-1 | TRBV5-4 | ASSLGLAGGYEQF
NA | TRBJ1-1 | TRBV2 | ASSDDRGIHTEAF
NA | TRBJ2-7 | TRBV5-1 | ASSRAGSGAYEQY
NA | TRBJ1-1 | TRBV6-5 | ASKREENTEAF
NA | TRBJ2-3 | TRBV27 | ASSFDGRGTDTQY
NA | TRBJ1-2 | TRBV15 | ATSPGGRPGYT
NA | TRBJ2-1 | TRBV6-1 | ASSEVQNNEQF